The clone carrying this T cell receptor (beta chain) was seen more than once but under ten times. The target antigen is unknown. This sample is part of a study of OX40 agonist ivuxolimab in advanced cancers. About the research overall: Hepatocellular carcinoma, melanoma, renal cell or head and neck cancer was diagnosed in the dose-escalation patients. Prior therapy, whether anti-PD-1, anti-PD-L1 or anti-CTLA-4, was allowed, and approximately 37% had some.

Per the germline V gene, CDR1 is KGHSH and CDR2 is LQKENI. J gave up 5 bases and V 0 bases, and 3 bases lay outside the gene matches. The CDR3 consists of 15 residues. TCRdb keeps only in-frame clones here, not all; method: immunoSEQ multiplex PCR. The sample carries roughly 75,000 clones, more than 90% recorded once. Study-level findings and limits: Clonal expansion was among the lowest in partial responders at 0.1-3.0 mg/kg, especially CD8+.

Sequencing was performed on CD4+ or CD8+ T cells sorted from blood, taken in a trial of the OX40 agonist ivuxolimab. The TCR was taken from an adult with an advanced solid tumor such as melanoma, head and neck, liver or kidney cancer. This sequence joins TRBV18 and TRBJ2-1; 8 nucleotides agree with TRBD1. CDR3 amino acids: CASSPPGQANNEQFF. The CDR3, as DNA: TGTGCCAGCTCACCACCGGGACAGGCAAACAATGAGCAGTTCTTC.